The 9 T cell receptor beta chains below come from one sample, sequenced in a study of T cells after yellow fever vaccination. In TCRdb, the 5' RACE reads were re-called with MiXCR into one record per CDR3 protein. The sample yields some 670,000 distinct CDR3 sequences, roughly 12% seen once. The sample consisted of PBMCs, taken on the day of the yellow fever booster vaccination. The receptors come from a man aged 30 to 39 who received the YFV17D yellow fever vaccine.

V and J are TRBV28 and TRBJ2-7; D gene uncertain. CDR3 length equals 13 residues. Trimming removed 5 bases at V and 0 bases at J, with 8 bases between. CDR1 MDHEN and CDR2 SYDVKM come from the germline V gene. CDR3 loop: CASSTVISYEQYF. The CDR3 nucleotides read TGTGCCAGCAGTACAGTGATCTCCTACGAGCAGTACTTC.

This clonotype has more than one count but fewer than ten. The rearrangement uses TRBV7-2 and TRBJ1-6; D gene ambiguous. The CDR3 contains 12 residues. Germline CDR1 is SGHTA and CDR2 is FQGNSA. Trimming cost V 3 bases and J 9 bases, with 6 bases left between them. The CDR3 loop is CASSFNGSPLHF. The CDR3 DNA reads as TGTGCCAGCAGCTTCAATGGTTCACCCCTCCACTTT.

In its sample, this clonotype was seen a few times. The chain joins TRBV20-1 to TRBJ1-5, with 9 positions matching TRBD1. V shed 5 bases, J shed 4 bases, and the junction held 6 bases outside the gene matches. CDR3 size: 14 residues. The germline V gene has CDR1 DFQATT and CDR2 SNEGSKA (reference sequence). The CDR3 protein is CSADRGTGNQPQHF. In DNA form, the CDR3 reads TGCAGTGCTGACCGCGGGACAGGGAATCAGCCCCAGCATTTT.

This chain uses TRBV10-3 with TRBJ2-1; no firm D call. V dropped 3 bases and J dropped 10 bases, with 10 bases sitting between them. Germline-derived CDR1 and CDR2 are ENHRY and SYGVKD. The CDR3 has 12 residues. As DNA, the CDR3 is TGTGCCATCAGTGACCCTCGCGAGGAGCAGTTCTTC. This encodes CAISDPREEQFF.

This clonotype was found a few times. The chain employs TRBV4-1 and TRBJ2-5; 14 positions match TRBD2. After removal of 2 bases from V and 6 bases from J, the junction contained 17 bases not matched to a gene. Germline V lookup: CDR1 MGHRA, CDR2 YSYEKL. The CDR3 has 20 residues. In DNA form, the CDR3 reads TGCGCCAGCAGCCAACCATACGGGACTAGCGGGAGTCAGAGAGAAAAGACCCAGTACTTC. It translates to CASSQPYGTSGSQREKTQYF.

This clonotype occurred a few times. V is TRBV6-2 or TRBV6-3 and J is TRBJ1-1; D gene ambiguous. The CDR3 is made up of 11 amino acids. Between the trimmed V and J ends, which lost 8 bases and 3 bases, there was a span of 7 bases. Germline CDR1 reads MNHEY; CDR2 reads SVGEGT. The CDR3 is CASCRHTEAFF. The CDR3 coding sequence is TGTGCCAGCTGCCGCCACACTGAAGCTTTCTTT.

The J gene is TRBJ2-7, the V gene TRBV7-2; TRBD2 matches 11 bases. Germline trimming cut 6 bases from V and 4 bases from J; bases unmatched to any gene: 11. Germline CDR1 and CDR2: SGHTA and FQGNSA. CDR3 size: 16 residues. CDR3 nucleotide sequence: TGTGCCAGCAGTCATACACCACTAGCGGGGGATTACGAGCAGTACTTC. This encodes CASSHTPLAGDYEQYF.

CDR3 in amino acids: CASSLKLAGEQYF. CDR3 DNA sequence: TGTGCCAGCAGCTTAAAGTTGGCGGGAGAGCAGTACTTC. The gene calls are TRBV7-2 and TRBJ2-7; D is possibly TRBD2 (6 bases). V was trimmed by 2 bases and J by 7 bases, leaving 12 bases between them. CDR3 length: 13 residues. Germline V gene data show CDR1 as SGHTA and CDR2 as FQGNSA.

This clonotype showed up just a few times. This chain links TRBV2 with TRBJ2-3; 8 positions agree with TRBD1. Germline V CDR1 and CDR2: SNHLY, FYNNEI. The CDR3 sequence is 14 residues long. The ends lost 7 bases at V and 3 bases at J; junction bases unmatched: 6. CDR3 sequence: CASTGQGQTDTQYF. The CDR3 nucleotides are TGTGCCAGCACCGGACAGGGACAAACAGATACGCAGTATTTT.